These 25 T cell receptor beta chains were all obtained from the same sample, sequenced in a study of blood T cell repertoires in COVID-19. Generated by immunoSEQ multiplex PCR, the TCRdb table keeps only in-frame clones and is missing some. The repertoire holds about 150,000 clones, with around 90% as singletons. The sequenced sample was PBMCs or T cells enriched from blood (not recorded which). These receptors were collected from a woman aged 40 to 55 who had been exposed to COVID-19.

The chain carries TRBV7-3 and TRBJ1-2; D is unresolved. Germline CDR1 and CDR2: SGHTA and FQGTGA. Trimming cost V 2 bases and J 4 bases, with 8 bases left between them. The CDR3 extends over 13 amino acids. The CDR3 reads CASSLQGSYGYTF. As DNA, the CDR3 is TGTGCCAGCAGCTTACAAGGGAGCTATGGCTACACCTTC.

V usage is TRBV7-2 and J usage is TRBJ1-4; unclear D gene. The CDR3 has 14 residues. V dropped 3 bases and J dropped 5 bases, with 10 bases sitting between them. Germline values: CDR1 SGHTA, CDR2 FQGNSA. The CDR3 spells CASSFGLINEKLFF. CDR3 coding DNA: TGTGCCAGCAGCTTCGGACTGATAAATGAAAAACTGTTTTTT.

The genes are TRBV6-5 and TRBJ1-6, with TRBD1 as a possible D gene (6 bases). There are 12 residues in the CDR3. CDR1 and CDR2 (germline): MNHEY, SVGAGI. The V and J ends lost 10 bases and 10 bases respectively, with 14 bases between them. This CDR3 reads CAIQGNGSPLHF. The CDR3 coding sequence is TGTGCCATCCAGGGGAACGGCTCACCCCTCCACTTT.

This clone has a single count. In DNA form, the CDR3 reads TGTGCCAGTAGTATCCCCGGGACAGGGAACTATGGCTACACCTTC. Amino acids: CASSIPGTGNYGYTF. The genes are TRBV19 and TRBJ1-2, with TRBD1 matching over 9 bases. The CDR3 contains 15 residues. V shed 3 bases and J 2 bases; nucleotides not matched to a gene: 4. Looked up from germline, CDR1 is LNHDA and CDR2 is SQIVND (reference sequence).

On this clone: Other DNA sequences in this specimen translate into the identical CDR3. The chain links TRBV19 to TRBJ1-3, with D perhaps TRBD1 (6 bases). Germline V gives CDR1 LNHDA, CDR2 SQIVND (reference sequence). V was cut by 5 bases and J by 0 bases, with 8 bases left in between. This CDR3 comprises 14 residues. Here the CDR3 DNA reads TGTGCCAGTAGTCCAGGGGACTCTGGAAACACCATATATTTT. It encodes CASSPGDSGNTIYF. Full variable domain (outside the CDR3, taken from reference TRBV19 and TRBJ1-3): DGGITQSPKYLFRKEGQNVTLSCEQNLNHDAMYWYRQDPGQGLRLIYYSQIVNDFQKGDIAEGYSVSREKKESFPLTVTSAQKNPTAFYLCASSPGDSGNTIYFGEGSWLTVV.

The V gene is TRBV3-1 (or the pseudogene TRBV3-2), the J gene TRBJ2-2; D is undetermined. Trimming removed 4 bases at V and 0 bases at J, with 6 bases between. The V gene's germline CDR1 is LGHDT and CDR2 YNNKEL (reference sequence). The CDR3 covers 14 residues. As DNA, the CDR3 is TGTGCCAGCAGCCTTGGGCCGAACACCGGGGAGCTGTTTTTT. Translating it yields CASSLGPNTGELFF.

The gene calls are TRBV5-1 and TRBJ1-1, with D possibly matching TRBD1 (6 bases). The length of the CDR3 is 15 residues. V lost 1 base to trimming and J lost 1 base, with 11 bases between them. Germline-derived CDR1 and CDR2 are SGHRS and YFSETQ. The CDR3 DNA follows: TGCGCCAGCAGCTTGCCCGGGGGGCCGAACACTGAAGCTTTCTTT. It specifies CASSLPGGPNTEAFF.

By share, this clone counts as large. In DNA form, the CDR3 reads TGTGCCAGCAGCATAACGGGGGGGTTAGTGGACACCGGGGAGCTGTTTTTT. The encoded protein is CASSITGGLVDTGELFF. The chain carries TRBV27 and TRBJ2-2, with 8 positions matching TRBD2. The germline V gene encodes CDR1 MNHEY and CDR2 SMNVEV (reference sequence). The J segment lost 3 bases and the V segment lost 6 bases, leaving 12 bases of the junction unmatched. The length of the CDR3 is 17 residues.

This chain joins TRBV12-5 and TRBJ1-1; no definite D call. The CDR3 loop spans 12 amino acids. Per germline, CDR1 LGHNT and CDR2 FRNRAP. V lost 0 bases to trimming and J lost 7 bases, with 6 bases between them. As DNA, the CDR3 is TGTGCTAGTGGTTTGGTACTATTTGAAGCTTTCTTT. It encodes CASGLVLFEAFF. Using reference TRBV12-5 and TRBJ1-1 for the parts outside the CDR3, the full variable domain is DARVTQTPRHKVTEMGQEVTMRCQPILGHNTVFWYRQTMMQGLELLAYFRNRAPLDDSGMPKDRFSAEMPDATLATLKIQPSEPRDSAVYFCASGLVLFEAFFGQGTRLTVV.

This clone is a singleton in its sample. The CDR3 reads CASSPGLTDSYEQYF. CDR3 nucleotide sequence: TGTGCCAGCAGCCCTGGACTGACTGACTCCTACGAGCAGTACTTC. The chain joins TRBV7-3 to TRBJ2-7; D may be TRBD2 (5 bases). This CDR3 is 15 amino acids long. Germline-derived CDR1 and CDR2 are SGHTA and FQGTGA. The ends were cut back, 5 bases at V and 0 bases at J, with 14 bases in the middle.

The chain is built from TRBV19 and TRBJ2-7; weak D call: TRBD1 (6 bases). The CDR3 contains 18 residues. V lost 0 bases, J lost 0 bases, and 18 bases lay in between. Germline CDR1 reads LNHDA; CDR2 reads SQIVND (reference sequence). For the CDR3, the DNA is TGTGCCAGTAGTATAGAGTTCCCCGGACAGCGGATCTCCTACGAGCAGTACTTC. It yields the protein CASSIEFPGQRISYEQYF.

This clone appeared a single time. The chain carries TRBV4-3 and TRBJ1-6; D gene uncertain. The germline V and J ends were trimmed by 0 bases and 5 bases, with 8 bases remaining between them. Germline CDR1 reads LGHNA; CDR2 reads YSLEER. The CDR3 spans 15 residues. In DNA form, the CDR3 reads TGCGCCAGCAGCCAAGAGAGGAAAGATAATTCACCCCTCCACTTT. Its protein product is CASSQERKDNSPLHF.

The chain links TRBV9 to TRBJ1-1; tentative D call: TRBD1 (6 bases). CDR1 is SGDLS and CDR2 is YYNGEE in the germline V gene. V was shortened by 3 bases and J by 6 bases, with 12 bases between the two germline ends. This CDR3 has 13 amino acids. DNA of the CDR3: TGTGCCAGCAGCGCCGACCCAGGGGCTGAAGCTTTCTTT. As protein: CASSADPGAEAFF. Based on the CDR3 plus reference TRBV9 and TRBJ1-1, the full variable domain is DSGVTQTPKHLITATGQRVTLRCSPRSGDLSVYWYQQSLDQGLQFLIQYYNGEERAKGNILERFSAQQFPDLHSELNLSSLELGDSALYFCASSADPGAEAFFGQGTRLTVV.

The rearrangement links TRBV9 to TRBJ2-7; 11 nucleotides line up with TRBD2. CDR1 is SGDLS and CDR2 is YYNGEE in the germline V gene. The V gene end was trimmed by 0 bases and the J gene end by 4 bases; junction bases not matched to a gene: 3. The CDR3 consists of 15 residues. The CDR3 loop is CASSVGGTSGYEQYF. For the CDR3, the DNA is TGTGCCAGCAGCGTAGGTGGGACTAGCGGTTACGAGCAGTACTTC.

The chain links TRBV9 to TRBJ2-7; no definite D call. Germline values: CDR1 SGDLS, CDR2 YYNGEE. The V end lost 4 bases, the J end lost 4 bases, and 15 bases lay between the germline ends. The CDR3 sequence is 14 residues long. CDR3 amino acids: CASSPRGRIYEQYF. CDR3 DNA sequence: TGTGCCAGCAGCCCGAGAGGTCGGATTTACGAGCAGTACTTC.

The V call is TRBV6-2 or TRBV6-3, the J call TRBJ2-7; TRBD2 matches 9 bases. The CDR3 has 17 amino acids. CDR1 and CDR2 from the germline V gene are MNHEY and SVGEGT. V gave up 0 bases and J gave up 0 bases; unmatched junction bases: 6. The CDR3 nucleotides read TGTGCCAGCAGTTACTCACCTAGCGGGATTAACTCCTACGAGCAGTACTTC. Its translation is CASSYSPSGINSYEQYF.

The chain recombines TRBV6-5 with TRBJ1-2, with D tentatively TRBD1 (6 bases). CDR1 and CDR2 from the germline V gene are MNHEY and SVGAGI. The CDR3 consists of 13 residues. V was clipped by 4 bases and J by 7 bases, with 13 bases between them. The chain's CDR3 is CASSWVGQSGYTF. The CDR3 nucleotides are TGTGCCAGCAGTTGGGTTGGACAGAGTGGCTACACCTTC.

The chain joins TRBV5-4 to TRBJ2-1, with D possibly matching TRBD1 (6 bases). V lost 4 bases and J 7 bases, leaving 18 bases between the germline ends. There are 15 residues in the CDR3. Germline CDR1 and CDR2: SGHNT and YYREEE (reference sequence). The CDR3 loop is CASSGVVGGLNEQFF. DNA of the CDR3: TGTGCCAGCAGCGGGGTGGTAGGGGGATTGAATGAGCAGTTCTTC.

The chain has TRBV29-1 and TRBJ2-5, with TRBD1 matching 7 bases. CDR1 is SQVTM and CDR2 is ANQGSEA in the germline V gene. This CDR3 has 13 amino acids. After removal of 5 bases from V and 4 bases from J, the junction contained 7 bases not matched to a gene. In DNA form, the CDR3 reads TGCAGCGTTAAAGGGGGCGCTGGAGAGACCCAGTACTTC. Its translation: CSVKGGAGETQYF.

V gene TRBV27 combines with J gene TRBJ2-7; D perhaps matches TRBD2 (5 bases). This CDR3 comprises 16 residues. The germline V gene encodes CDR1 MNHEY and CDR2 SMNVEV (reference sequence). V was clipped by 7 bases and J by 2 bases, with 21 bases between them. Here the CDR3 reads CASTSRGTRGTYEQYF. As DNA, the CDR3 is TGTGCCAGCACTTCACGCGGTACCCGAGGGACCTACGAGCAGTACTTC.

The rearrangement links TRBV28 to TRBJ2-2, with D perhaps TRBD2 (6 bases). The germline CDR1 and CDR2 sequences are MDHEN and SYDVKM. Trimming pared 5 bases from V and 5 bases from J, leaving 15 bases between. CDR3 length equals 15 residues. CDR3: CASSTPGRSTGELFF. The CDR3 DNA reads TGTGCCAGCAGTACGCCAGGGAGGTCAACCGGGGAGCTGTTTTTT.

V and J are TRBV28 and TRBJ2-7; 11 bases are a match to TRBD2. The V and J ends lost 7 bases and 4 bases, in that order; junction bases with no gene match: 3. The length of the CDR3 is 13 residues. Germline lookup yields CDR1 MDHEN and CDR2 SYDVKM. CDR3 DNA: TGTGCCAGCATAGCGGGAGGGATTTACGAGCAGTACTTC. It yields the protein CASIAGGIYEQYF.

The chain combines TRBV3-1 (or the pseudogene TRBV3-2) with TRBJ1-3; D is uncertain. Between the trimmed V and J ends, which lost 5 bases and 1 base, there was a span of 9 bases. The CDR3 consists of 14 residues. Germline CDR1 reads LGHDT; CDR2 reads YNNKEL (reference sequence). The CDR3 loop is CASSAAESGNTIYF. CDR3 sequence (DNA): TGTGCCAGCAGCGCGGCGGAGTCTGGAAACACCATATATTTT.

The CDR3 nucleotides read TGTGCCAGCTCAATGGACGGAGGAACTGAAGCTTTCTTT. Translation: CASSMDGGTEAFF. V is TRBV7-8 and J is TRBJ1-1; D gene uncertain. This CDR3 comprises 13 residues. Looked up from germline, CDR1 is SGHVS and CDR2 is FQNEAQ. With 8 bases removed from V and 5 bases from J, the gap between germline ends came to 15 bases. Looking up the rest from reference TRBV7-8 and TRBJ1-1 gives the full variable domain: GAGVSQSPRYKVAKRGQDVALRCDPISGHVSLFWYQQALGQGPEFLTYFQNEAQLDKSGLPSDRFFAERPEGSVSTLKIQRTQQEDSAVYLCASSMDGGTEAFFGQGTRLTVV.

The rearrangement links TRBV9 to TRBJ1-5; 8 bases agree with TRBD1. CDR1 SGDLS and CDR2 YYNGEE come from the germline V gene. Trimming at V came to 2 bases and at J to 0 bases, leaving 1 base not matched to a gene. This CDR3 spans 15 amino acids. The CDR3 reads CASSVGQGSNQPQHF. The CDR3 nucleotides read TGTGCCAGCAGCGTCGGACAGGGTAGCAATCAGCCCCAGCATTTT.